A selection of T cell receptor beta chains follows, all from one sample in a study of human T cells and chemical hapten exposure. TCRdb itself ran the RACE reads through MiXCR, one entry per CDR3 protein. Among about 100,000 distinct CDR3 sequences listed, roughly a tenth were seen once. This specimen was whole blood, taken in connection with sensitization to the hapten diphenylcyclopropenone (DPC). These receptors were obtained from a man in his forties with alopecia areata. Some clones in this sample may be carry-over from other donors' samples. CDR3s include the opening cysteine and the closing phenylalanine or tryptophan. Fields, in order: clone size, V gene, D gene, J gene, CDR3 protein, CDR3 DNA. D genes are given only for firm matches. Not all rows give a size; the values are once, few, many and, for expanded clones, a class.

abundance: NA; v_gene: TRBV12-3/TRBV12-4; d_gene: NA; j_gene: TRBJ2-3; CDR3aa: CAIRRTSTDTQYF; CDR3nt: TGTGCCATCCGCAGGACTAGCACAGATACGCAGTATTTT
abundance: many; v_gene: TRBV28; d_gene: NA; j_gene: TRBJ2-7; CDR3aa: CASSLLGGEQYF; CDR3nt: TGTGCCAGCAGTTTATTAGGGGGCGAGCAGTACTTC
abundance: NA; v_gene: TRBV6-2/TRBV6-3; d_gene: TRBD1; j_gene: TRBJ2-1; CDR3aa: CASSYPARGSNEQFF; CDR3nt: TGTGCCAGCAGTTACCCGGCCAGGGGGTCCAATGAGCAGTTCTTC
abundance: once; v_gene: TRBV20-1; d_gene: NA; j_gene: TRBJ1-6; CDR3aa: CSATQGCSPLHF; CDR3nt: TGCAGTGCAACTCAGGGGTGTTCACCCCTCCACTTT
abundance: many; v_gene: TRBV5-1; d_gene: TRBD1; j_gene: TRBJ1-1; CDR3aa: CASTQEDRGFEAFF; CDR3nt: TGCGCCAGCACCCAAGAGGACAGGGGGTTTGAAGCTTTCTTT
abundance: NA; v_gene: TRBV25-1; d_gene: NA; j_gene: TRBJ2-3; CDR3aa: CASSELGVTDTQYF; CDR3nt: TGTGCCAGCAGTGAGTTGGGCGTCACAGATACGCAGTATTTT
abundance: few; v_gene: TRBV6-2/TRBV6-3; d_gene: TRBD2; j_gene: TRBJ2-3; CDR3aa: CASSYALLAGPRSTDTQYF; CDR3nt: TGTGCCAGCAGTTACGCGCTCCTAGCGGGACCAAGAAGCACAGATACGCAGTATTTT
abundance: few; v_gene: TRBV19; d_gene: TRBD1; j_gene: TRBJ1-5; CDR3aa: CASSRTGDQPQHF; CDR3nt: TGTGCCAGTTCGAGAACAGGGGACCAGCCCCAGCATTTT
abundance: few; v_gene: TRBV6-5; d_gene: TRBD1; j_gene: TRBJ1-5; CDR3aa: CASSPGTGYSNQPQHF; CDR3nt: TGTGCCAGCAGTCCAGGGACAGGATATAGCAATCAGCCCCAGCATTTT
abundance: medium-sized; v_gene: TRBV28; d_gene: NA; j_gene: TRBJ1-3; CDR3aa: CASSLSGNTIYF; CDR3nt: TGTGCCAGCAGCCTTTCTGGAAACACCATATATTTT
abundance: NA; v_gene: TRBV20-1; d_gene: TRBD2; j_gene: TRBJ2-1; CDR3aa: CSASIGLAGARYNEQFF; CDR3nt: TGCAGTGCTAGCATAGGACTAGCGGGAGCCCGCTACAATGAGCAGTTCTTC
abundance: NA; v_gene: TRBV11-2; d_gene: TRBD2; j_gene: TRBJ2-1; CDR3aa: CASKGLAGWNEQFF; CDR3nt: TGTGCCAGCAAGGGACTAGCGGGATGGAATGAGCAGTTCTTC
abundance: few; v_gene: TRBV20-1; d_gene: NA; j_gene: TRBJ2-6; CDR3aa: CSAKTAILSGANVLTF; CDR3nt: TGCAGTGCCAAGACAGCTATACTCTCTGGGGCCAACGTCCTGACTTTC
abundance: few; v_gene: TRBV29-1; d_gene: NA; j_gene: TRBJ2-3; CDR3aa: CSVVGTRPGQIPDTQYF; CDR3nt: TGCAGCGTTGTCGGAACCAGACCGGGACAAATACCGGATACGCAGTATTTT
abundance: few; v_gene: TRBV7-9; d_gene: NA; j_gene: TRBJ1-2; CDR3aa: CASTPFFSADGYTF; CDR3nt: TGTGCCAGCACCCCCTTCTTCTCAGCAGATGGCTACACCTTC
abundance: few; v_gene: TRBV5-1; d_gene: NA; j_gene: TRBJ1-4; CDR3aa: CASSWDTTNEKLFF; CDR3nt: TGCGCCAGCAGCTGGGACACAACTAATGAAAAACTGTTTTTT
abundance: NA; v_gene: TRBV20-1; d_gene: NA; j_gene: TRBJ2-1; CDR3aa: CSFGGAANEQFF; CDR3nt: TGCAGCTTCGGCGGAGCCGCAAATGAGCAGTTCTTC